Listed here are 22 T cell receptor beta chains from one sample, sequenced in a study of blood T cell repertoires in COVID-19. TCRdb keeps only in-frame clones here, not all; method: immunoSEQ multiplex PCR. The table shows over 600,000 clones, with approximately 90% occurring only once. Sample: peripheral blood. These receptors originate from a woman aged 18-30 years with acute or convalescent COVID-19.

The chain joins TRBV6-1 to TRBJ1-5; 8 nucleotides agree with TRBD1. From germline, CDR1 is MNHNS and CDR2 SASEGT. The trim removed 3 bases at V and 15 bases at J, leaving 22 bases unmatched. The CDR3 is 17 residues long. The CDR3 bases are TGTGCCAGCAGTGAGCTACTCCAGGGGGCAAAAGCTGGACACATGCATTTT. Translation: CASSELLQGAKAGHMHF.

This chain joins TRBV28 and TRBJ2-7; the D gene is possibly TRBD2 (6 bases). Germline values: CDR1 MDHEN, CDR2 SYDVKM. This CDR3 comprises 14 residues. The V gene lost 7 bases and the J gene lost 4 bases, with 17 bases spanning the gap. CDR3: CASKAGPILYEQYF. The CDR3 region has the DNA TGTGCCAGCAAGGCGGGACCCATCCTTTACGAGCAGTACTTC.

The chain recombines TRBV24-1 with TRBJ2-2; D gene ambiguous. The V and J ends lost 2 bases and 6 bases respectively, with 6 bases between them. The CDR3 is 13 residues long. Per the germline V gene, CDR1 is KGHDR and CDR2 is SFDVKD. CDR3 coding DNA: TGTGCCACCAGTGATTCCGAGGCCGGGGAGCTGTTTTTT. Amino acids: CATSDSEAGELFF.

The CDR3 sequence: CASSASGGRSGTGELFF. CDR3 coding DNA: TGTGCCAGCAGCGCTAGCGGGGGGAGGTCGGGCACCGGGGAGCTGTTTTTT. The V gene is TRBV9, the J gene TRBJ2-2, with TRBD2 identical over 11 bases. The CDR3 length is 17 residues. After removal of 3 bases from V and 4 bases from J, the junction contained 8 bases not matched to a gene. Germline CDR1 is SGDLS and CDR2 is YYNGEE.

Concerning this clone itself: Additional DNA sequences in this sample encode the identical CDR3. This chain joins TRBV19 and TRBJ2-2, with D possibly matching TRBD1 (5 bases). The germline V gene has CDR1 LNHDA and CDR2 SQIVND (reference sequence). The V end lost 1 base, the J end lost 1 base, and 7 bases lay between the germline ends. The length of the CDR3 is 15 residues. The CDR3 protein is CASSIGGLNTGELFF. CDR3 nucleotides: TGTGCCAGTAGTATAGGGGGCCTGAACACCGGGGAGCTGTTTTTT.

V is TRBV5-1 and J is TRBJ2-7; D is perhaps TRBD2 (6 bases). The V and J ends lost 6 bases and 1 base respectively, with 11 bases between them. The CDR3 has 13 amino acids. Germline lookup yields CDR1 SGHRS and CDR2 YFSETQ. As DNA, the CDR3 is TGCGCCAGCACGCGCGGGGCATCCTACGAGCAGTACTTC. Protein: CASTRGASYEQYF.

CDR3 nucleotides: TGTGCCAGTAGTATTCAGATCTCTGGAAACACCATATATTTT. This sequence encodes CASSIQISGNTIYF. This chain links TRBV19 with TRBJ1-3; no firm D call. V was trimmed by 3 bases and J by 0 bases, leaving 6 bases between them. Germline values: CDR1 LNHDA, CDR2 SQIVND (reference sequence). The CDR3 is 14 amino acids.

V usage is TRBV5-4 and J usage is TRBJ1-2, with 11 bases aligning to TRBD1. V dropped 2 bases and J dropped 6; count of bases not matched to a gene: 12. The CDR3 spans 17 residues. Germline V lookup: CDR1 SGHNT, CDR2 YYREEE (reference sequence). DNA of the CDR3: TGTGCCAGCAGCTTCCCTCCTGGGACAGGGGGGCAGAATGGCTACACCTTC. Its protein is CASSFPPGTGGQNGYTF.

As to this clone: Other DNA sequences of this sample code for an identical CDR3. The chain has TRBV28 and TRBJ1-5; D is possibly TRBD1 (5 bases). CDR1 and CDR2 (germline): MDHEN, SYDVKM. This CDR3 contains 15 residues. The V gene lost 2 bases and the J gene lost 1 base, with 9 bases spanning the gap. CDR3 region: CASSLRQGSNQPQHF. The DNA of the CDR3 is TGTGCCAGCAGTTTAAGGCAGGGAAGCAATCAGCCCCAGCATTTT.

The J gene is TRBJ1-1, the V gene TRBV4-3; the D gene is possibly TRBD1 (5 bases). CDR1 is LGHNA, CDR2 YSLEER, per germline. V lost 3 bases and J 3 bases, leaving 11 bases between the germline ends. The CDR3 spans 14 residues. The CDR3 region has the DNA TGCGCCAGCAGCCAGGCGGGGACTTACACTGAAGCTTTCTTT. Amino acid sequence: CASSQAGTYTEAFF.

This sequence joins TRBV7-9 and TRBJ2-4; D possibly corresponds to TRBD1 (5 bases). Germline V CDR1 and CDR2: SEHNR, FQNEAQ (reference sequence). There are 14 residues in the CDR3. The germline V and J ends were trimmed by 0 bases and 9 bases, with 12 bases remaining between them. The CDR3 protein is CASSLALRAFIQYF. CDR3 coding DNA: TGTGCCAGCAGCTTAGCCCTCAGGGCATTCATTCAGTACTTC. The whole variable domain, remainder taken from reference TRBV7-9 and TRBJ2-4, is DTGVSQNPRHKITKRGQNVTFRCDPISEHNRLYWYRQTLGQGPEFLTYFQNEAQLEKSRLLSDRFSAERPKGSFSTLEIQRTEQGDSAMYLCASSLALRAFIQYFGAGTRLSVL.

V and J are TRBV5-4 and TRBJ1-1; D is ambiguous. Germline V gene data show CDR1 as SGHNT and CDR2 as YYREEE (reference sequence). The CDR3 length is 14 residues. Trimming shortened V by 4 bases and J by 5 bases, and 15 bases separated the two germline ends. CDR3 bases: TGTGCCAGCAGCCCGTCGGGTAGAAAAACTGAAGCTTTCTTT. Translation: CASSPSGRKTEAFF.

This rearrangement joins TRBV30 to TRBJ1-2; 7 nucleotides line up with TRBD1. Germline lookup yields CDR1 GTSNPN and CDR2 SVGIG (reference sequence). This CDR3 has 15 residues. V gave up 3 bases and J gave up 2 bases; unmatched junction bases: 9. The CDR3 reads CAWSFKGGENYGYTF. In nucleotides, the CDR3 is TGTGCCTGGAGCTTCAAAGGGGGCGAGAACTATGGCTACACCTTC.

The table lists this clone with a count of one. The chain uses TRBV2 and TRBJ2-7, with D uncertain. The CDR3 contains 11 residues. The germline V gene encodes CDR1 SNHLY and CDR2 FYNNEI. Trimming stripped 4 bases from V and 4 bases from J, with 5 bases between. The CDR3: CASSAQYEQYF. In nucleotides, the CDR3 is TGTGCCAGCAGTGCACAATACGAGCAGTACTTC.

The V gene is TRBV6-6, the J gene TRBJ1-1; maybe TRBD1 (5 bases). This CDR3 contains 15 residues. V lost 5 bases and J lost 3, with 16 bases in between. Germline lookup yields CDR1 MNHNY and CDR2 SVGAGI (reference sequence). CDR3 amino acids: CASSPRGWGDTEAFF. The CDR3 nucleotides read TGTGCCAGCAGTCCACGTGGGTGGGGGGACACTGAAGCTTTCTTT.

The CDR3 here is CASSLTPGTGGTEAFF. The CDR3 nucleotides are TGCGCCAGCAGCTTGACCCCCGGGACAGGGGGTACTGAAGCTTTCTTT. The rearrangement links TRBV5-1 to TRBJ1-1; 11 positions match TRBD1. This CDR3 region has 16 residues. The germline gives CDR1 SGHRS, CDR2 YFSETQ. V trimming: 1 base; J trimming: 5 bases; junction bases outside the gene matches: 7.

V gene TRBV6-5 combines with J gene TRBJ1-6; TRBD1 matches at 10 bases. The CDR3 sequence is 13 residues long. The germline gives CDR1 MNHEY, CDR2 SVGAGI. Germline trimming cut 6 bases from V and 10 bases from J; bases unmatched to any gene: 3. Here the CDR3 reads CASRLGQGSPLHF. The CDR3 nucleotides read TGTGCCAGCAGATTGGGACAGGGGTCACCCCTCCACTTT.

This chain connects TRBV28 to TRBJ2-1; 10 bases map to TRBD1. The ends lost 6 bases at V and 7 bases at J; junction bases unmatched: 9. CDR3 size: 15 residues. Per the germline V gene, CDR1 is MDHEN and CDR2 is SYDVKM. CDR3 in amino acids: CASSRGDRGNNEQFF. The CDR3 nucleotides read TGTGCCAGCAGCCGCGGGGACAGGGGAAATAATGAGCAGTTCTTC.

J is TRBJ2-1 and V is TRBV5-4, with 7 bases identical to TRBD2. Germline V gene sequence: CDR1 SGHNT, CDR2 YYREEE (reference sequence). CDR3 length: 14 amino acids. Trimming took 7 bases from V and 1 from J; bases not matched to a gene: 5. CDR3 nucleotides: TGTGCCAGCGTGGGGGGGAGGTCCTACAATGAGCAGTTCTTC. This sequence encodes CASVGGRSYNEQFF.

This rearrangement joins TRBV28 to TRBJ1-1, with 10 bases aligning to TRBD1. Germline lookup yields CDR1 MDHEN and CDR2 SYDVKM. With 6 bases clipped from V and 4 bases from J, the junction kept 14 bases outside the gene matches. The CDR3 is 17 residues long. The CDR3 DNA is TGTGCCAGCAGCTCCGAGCCCCCGGGACAGGGGACCACTGAAGCTTTCTTT. It codes for CASSSEPPGQGTTEAFF. The whole variable domain, filled in from reference TRBV28 and TRBJ1-1, reads DVKVTQSSRYLVKRTGEKVFLECVQDMDHENMFWYRQDPGLGLRLIYFSYDVKMKEKGDIPEGYSVSREKKERFSLILESASTNQTSMYLCASSSEPPGQGTTEAFFGQGTRLTVV.

The gene calls are TRBV28 and TRBJ2-3; D is perhaps TRBD2 (6 bases). The germline V gene encodes CDR1 MDHEN and CDR2 SYDVKM. V lost 3 bases, J lost 6 bases, and 10 bases lay in between. This CDR3 comprises 13 residues. The CDR3 loop is CASSFNLADTQYF. The CDR3 DNA sequence: TGTGCCAGCAGTTTTAATCTAGCGGATACGCAGTATTTT.

The chain combines TRBV11-2 with TRBJ2-5, with 7 nucleotides matching TRBD2. This CDR3 is 15 amino acids long. CDR1 and CDR2 from the germline V gene are SGHAT and FQNNGV. V lost 1 base and J lost 5; bases outside the gene matches: 7. The CDR3 DNA reads TGTGCCAGCAGCTTAGCTGCGACTAGCCGGGAGACCCAGTACTTC. Translated, it gives CASSLAATSRETQYF.